This is a list of T cell receptor beta chains from one sample in a study of OX40 agonist ivuxolimab in advanced cancers. The assay was immunoSEQ multiplex PCR, and TCRdb's table has in-frame clones only and misses some. The sample lists about 53,000 clones, almost 85% occurring once. This specimen consisted of CD4+ or CD8+ T cells sorted from blood, obtained in a trial of the OX40 agonist ivuxolimab. These receptors all come from an adult with an advanced solid tumor such as melanoma, head and neck, liver or kidney cancer. The CDR3 runs from the conserved cysteine through the conserved F or W. The D gene is left open where the match is weak. Size is omitted from some rows. Given values are once, few, many or a class for expanded clones.

v_call	clone_size	d_call	j_call	cdr3_nt	cdr3_aa
TRBV11-2	NA	NA	TRBJ1-2	TGTGCCAGCGCCCCGGCCCACCTTAACTATGGCTACACCTTC	CASAPAHLNYGYTF
TRBV19	NA	NA	TRBJ1-4	TGTGCCACCTCGGACGGGAATAATGAAAAACTGTTTTTT	CATSDGNNEKLFF
TRBV10-2	NA	NA	TRBJ2-5	TGCGCCAGCAGTGATAGGCCAGGGGGACTTGGGACCCAGTACTTC	CASSDRPGGLGTQYF
TRBV19	NA	TRBD2	TRBJ2-7	TGTGCCAGTAGGCGTACTAGCGGGTTTGACTACGAGCAGTACTTC	CASRRTSGFDYEQYF
TRBV7-6	NA	TRBD2	TRBJ2-3	TGTGCCAGCAGCTTAGCGGCGGGAGGAGGGGCAGATACGCAGTATTTT	CASSLAAGGGADTQYF
TRBV29-1	NA	TRBD2	TRBJ2-7	TGCAGCGTTGTTAGCGGGAGCAGTCAGGGCGAGCAGTACTTC	CSVVSGSSQGEQYF
TRBV11-2	NA	TRBD2	TRBJ2-1	TGTGCCAGCGCCCAAGCGGGGGCCTACAATGAGCAGTTCTTC	CASAQAGAYNEQFF
TRBV27	NA	NA	TRBJ2-1	TGTGCCAGCAGTTTCGGGGCTTACAATGAGCAGTTCTTC	CASSFGAYNEQFF
TRBV7-9	once	TRBD2	TRBJ2-5	TGTGCCAGCAGTGTGACTAGCGGACAACAAGAGACCCAGTACTTC	CASSVTSGQQETQYF
TRBV10-1	once	TRBD1	TRBJ2-4	TGCGCCAGCAGACCCCAGGACAGGGACGGGACCAAAAACATTCAGTACTTC	CASRPQDRDGTKNIQYF
TRBV21-1	NA	NA	TRBJ2-3	TGTGCCAGCAGTTCTAGCGGGGACCAAGATACGCAGTATTTT	CASSSSGDQDTQYF
TRBV4-2	once	NA	TRBJ1-5	TGTGCCAGCAGCCCCGTCACGGGGGGCGGTCAGCCCCAGCATTTT	CASSPVTGGGQPQHF
TRBV28	NA	NA	TRBJ1-1	TGTGCCAGCAGTCCCCCCCTCCTCAACACTGAAGCTTTCTTT	CASSPPLLNTEAFF
TRBV30	NA	NA	TRBJ1-4	TGTGCCTGGGGTCGACAGATAAATGAAAAACTGTTTTTT	CAWGRQINEKLFF
TRBV2	NA	TRBD1	TRBJ2-3	TGTGCCAGCAGTGAAAGACAGGGAACGACAGATACGCAGTATTTT	CASSERQGTTDTQYF
TRBV29-1	NA	TRBD1	TRBJ1-4	TGCAGCGCCGAGACAGGGGGCGCCGGTGAAAAACTGTTTTTT	CSAETGGAGEKLFF
TRBV27	NA	NA	TRBJ2-1	TGTGCCAGCAGTTCCGTCAGATTAGCGGACTACTCCTACAATGAGCAGTTCTTC	CASSSVRLADYSYNEQFF
TRBV30	few	TRBD1	TRBJ1-1	TGTGCCTGGGCCAAGGACAGGTTTAACACTGAAGCTTTCTTT	CAWAKDRFNTEAFF
TRBV5-1	NA	NA	TRBJ1-4	TGCGCCAGCAGCTTGGGGACAGTTAATAATGAAAAACTGTTTTTT	CASSLGTVNNEKLFF
TRBV5-6	NA	NA	TRBJ2-1	TGTGCCAGCAGCTTGGTTCCCGGGCGACAGGCATCGCCCCACAATGAGCAGTTCTTC	CASSLVPGRQASPHNEQFF
TRBV5-1	NA	NA	TRBJ2-1	TGCGCCAGCAGCTTGGCGGGAGTTGGGGCTGAGCAGTTCTTC	CASSLAGVGAEQFF
TRBV7-9	once	NA	TRBJ1-1	TGTGCCAGTCGGCGGGACACGGGCTCCCGGGCCACTGAAGCTTTCTTT	CASRRDTGSRATEAFF
TRBV18	NA	NA	TRBJ2-7	TGTGCCAGCTCACCTGAGGACAGCCTTCCGCCCTACGAGCAGTACTTC	CASSPEDSLPPYEQYF
TRBV11-2	NA	TRBD2	TRBJ2-3	TGTGCCAGTTGTCTAGCGGGAGTAGGGGCCACAGATACGCAGTATTTT	CASCLAGVGATDTQYF
TRBV5-1	NA	NA	TRBJ1-1	TGCGCCAGCAGCAAGGAGGTGGGCACTGAAGCTTTCTTT	CASSKEVGTEAFF
TRBV6-6	NA	NA	TRBJ1-1	TGTGCCAGCAGTTACGCCCGTGTGGGAAGGGGCACTGAAGCTTTCTTT	CASSYARVGRGTEAFF
TRBV5-4	NA	NA	TRBJ1-2	TGTGCCAGCAGCTTGAAAGGGGACGATTCTGGCTACACCTTC	CASSLKGDDSGYTF
TRBV7-9	NA	TRBD2	TRBJ2-1	TGTGCCAGCAGCCTCAGACCTAGCGGGAGTGGTTACAATGAGCAGTTCTTC	CASSLRPSGSGYNEQFF
TRBV19	medium-sized	NA	TRBJ1-3	TGTGCCAGTAGTATCTCTGCCCTCTCTGGAAACACCATATATTTT	CASSISALSGNTIYF
TRBV4-2	NA	NA	TRBJ2-4	TGTGCCAGCAGCCAAGAATTAGCTTCTAACATTCAGTACTTC	CASSQELASNIQYF
TRBV28	NA	NA	TRBJ2-3	TGTGCCAGCAGTTTATGGCCGGCAGAACCCACAGATACGCAGTATTTT	CASSLWPAEPTDTQYF
TRBV27	NA	NA	TRBJ2-7	TGTGCCAGCAGTGACGCAGGGGTGTTGGGTGAGCAGTACTTC	CASSDAGVLGEQYF
TRBV11-3	NA	NA	TRBJ1-1	TGTGCCAGCAGCCCCGACCCCCCGGGGACTGAAGCTTTCTTT	CASSPDPPGTEAFF
TRBV16	NA	NA	TRBJ2-7	TGTGCCAGCCTAGAGTGGGGGGGGCCACAGGACGAGCAGTACTTC	CASLEWGGPQDEQYF
TRBV29-1	NA	NA	TRBJ1-3	TGCAGCGTTGATTTCTTAGGCTCTGGAAACACCATATATTTT	CSVDFLGSGNTIYF
TRBV6-1	NA	NA	TRBJ2-1	TGTGCCAGCGGAATCGTGAGCTCCTACAATGAGCAGTTCTTC	CASGIVSSYNEQFF
TRBV7-9	NA	TRBD2	TRBJ2-7	TGTGCCAGCACTAATAACCCCGGACTAGCGGAGTACGAGCAGTACTTC	CASTNNPGLAEYEQYF
TRBV5-1	NA	NA	TRBJ2-7	TGCGCCAGCGGGGCAGGGCTTTACGAGCAGTACTTC	CASGAGLYEQYF
TRBV6-1	NA	NA	TRBJ2-1	TGTGCCAGCAGTGAAGCGTTGGGCCAGGGGGGGAATGAGCAGTTCTTC	CASSEALGQGGNEQFF
TRBV9	few	TRBD2	TRBJ2-5	TGTGCCAGCAGCGTTGGGCTAGCGGAGTCCCAAGAGACCCAGTACTTC	CASSVGLAESQETQYF
TRBV7-2	NA	NA	TRBJ2-4	TGTGCCAGCAGCTCCTCATCACTAGGAGCCAAAAACATTCAGTACTTC	CASSSSSLGAKNIQYF
TRBV12-2	NA	NA	TRBJ2-1	TGTGCAAGTCGCTTTCCAGCGGGAGGGTACTACAATGAGCAGTTCTTC	CASRFPAGGYYNEQFF
TRBV29-1	NA	TRBD2	TRBJ2-1	TGCAGCGTGGAAGGGAGGGTCAGGGTGAATGAGCAGTTCTTC	CSVEGRVRVNEQFF
TRBV14	NA	TRBD2	TRBJ2-1	TGTGCCAGCAGCCGGGGGACTAGCGCCTACAATGAGCAGTTCTTC	CASSRGTSAYNEQFF
TRBV30	NA	NA	TRBJ1-5	TGTGCCTGGGGGGGTAAGGGCAATCAGCCCCAGCATTTT	CAWGGKGNQPQHF
TRBV2	NA	NA	TRBJ2-7	TGTGCCAGCAGCCTGGGCCAGGGGACGTACGAGCAGTACTTC	CASSLGQGTYEQYF
TRBV4-1	NA	TRBD2	TRBJ2-7	TGCGCCAGCAGCCAAGATGGTCTAGCGGGAGAGCCTACGCAGGGGCAGTACTTC	CASSQDGLAGEPTQGQYF
TRBV5-1	NA	TRBD2	TRBJ2-7	TGCGCCAGCAGCTTGTTGGCTAGCGGGAATCACGAGCAGTACTTC	CASSLLASGNHEQYF
TRBV15	NA	NA	TRBJ2-2	TGTGCCACCCTAGGGGTAAGGGGGAAGAACACCGGGGAGCTGTTTTTT	CATLGVRGKNTGELFF
TRBV7-7	NA	NA	TRBJ2-2	TGTGCCAGCAGCTTTATCCTACAAGGAGGGGCGAACACCGGGGAGCCGTTTTTT	CASSFILQGGANTGEPFF
TRBV7-9	NA	TRBD1	TRBJ1-4	TGTGCCAGCAGCTTAAGCGGCCACAGGGGAGGGGAAAAACTGTTTTTT	CASSLSGHRGGEKLFF
TRBV6-1	NA	NA	TRBJ1-4	TGTGCCAGCAGTGAAATCTGGGGGGGCAATGAAAAACTGTTTTTT	CASSEIWGGNEKLFF
TRBV7-8	once	TRBD2	TRBJ2-7	TGTGCCAGCAGCTTAGTAAGGTCTAGCGGGATCTACGAGCAGTACTTC	CASSLVRSSGIYEQYF
TRBV6-1	NA	NA	TRBJ1-4	TGTGCCAGCAGTGAACTACAGGGTATTGGTAATGAAAAACTGTTTTTT	CASSELQGIGNEKLFF